This TCR beta chain derives from a study of Ad26.COV2.S vaccination and SARS-CoV-2 variants. Study context: Dosing was one shot or two shots 56 days apart. Study outcomes and limitations: TCR breadth and depth estimates may have understated total T cell responses.

The treatment denotes: roughly 18 received Ad26.COV2.S at low or high dose, single or two shots; roughly five received placebo; per-sample allocation not given. Sampling happened 63 days after the first vaccine or placebo injection. This adult donor, from Boston, was 18-55 years old. Profiling relied on immunoSEQ multiplex PCR, and the TCRdb table lists in-frame clones only, not all of them. Here the sample spans around 450,000 clones, nearly 90% being singletons. On this clone: Antigen: not known.

The CDR3 extends over 14 amino acids. V trimming: 5 bases; J trimming: 8 bases; junction bases outside the gene matches: 6. From germline, CDR1 is SGHDT and CDR2 YYEEEE. The clonotype comes from a person between 18 and 65 years old who received the Ad26.COV2.S COVID-19 vaccine or a placebo. This sample comprised peripheral blood, obtained in a trial of Ad26.COV2.S vaccine versus placebo. The chain is built from TRBV5-6 and TRBJ1-4, with TRBD1 matching 10 bases. The DNA of the CDR3 is TGTGCCAGCAGGACGACAGGGGGCGCGGAAAAACTGTTTTTT. Its translation is CASRTTGGAEKLFF.